This T cell receptor beta chain was obtained from a study of T cells after yellow fever vaccination. Across the study: Preparation of the low-cell-number fractions used SMART-Seq v4 Ultra Low Input. Study outcomes and limitations: Post-booster repertoires again held most primary-vaccination clones (about 96% CD4, roughly 88% CD8). On re-exposure, the response was weaker but peaked faster, at day 5 versus 15.

MiXCR, run by TCRdb on the 5' RACE reads, gives a single entry per CDR3 protein. The sample includes 300,000 to 400,000 distinct CDR3 sequences, around 6.5% of them seen just once. Per germline, CDR1 MNHEY and CDR2 SVGAGI. V was pared by 1 base and J by 9 bases, with 11 bases of the junction left unmatched. The CDR3 loop spans 15 amino acids. Notes on this clonotype: No antigen is known for it.

Sequenced material: PBMCs, taken 5 days after the yellow fever booster vaccination. This sequence was found in a man aged 30-40 years who received the YFV17D yellow fever vaccine. The gene calls are TRBV6-5 and TRBJ2-7, with 8 bases lining up with TRBD2. DNA for the CDR3: TGTGCCAGCAGTTACTTTAATCGGGAGGGCCGCGCGCAGTACTTC. Translated, it gives CASSYFNREGRAQYF.